The TCR beta chain described here comes from a study of regulatory T cells in long-lasting Graves disease. Regarding the study as a whole: Compared with new cases, persistent Graves' patients showed reduced TCR diversity. Persistent disease preferred TRBV28, TRBJ1-2 and TRBJ2-5; new disease, TRBV20-1 and TRBJ2-1.

The time point: persistent/refractory GD, antithyroid drugs over 5 years with positive TRAb. The TCR library was made from RNA that had been extracted from PBMCs in TRIzol. The patients were drawn from one endocrinology department in Xi'an, China. This clonotype was seen only a few times. What it recognizes is unknown. The authors built TCR beta libraries using iRepertoire HTBI primers and Arm-PCR of CDR3 regions. A single record per CDR3 protein comes from TCRdb applying MiXCR to the multiplex PCR reads. The sample lists around 450,000 distinct CDR3 sequences, roughly 21% occurring once. The germline gives CDR1 MNHEY, CDR2 SVGEGT. The ends were cut back, 0 bases at V and 0 bases at J, with 5 bases in the middle. This CDR3 region has 14 residues.

The chain uses TRBV6-2 or TRBV6-3 and TRBJ1-2; D is undetermined. This sequence originates from a female donor with Graves disease. The sequencing here drew on peripheral blood mononuclear cells (PBMCs), taken when the disease was refractory, from a patient treated with antithyroid drugs. In DNA, the CDR3 is TGTGCCAGCAGTTACTCCAGTACTAACTATGGCTACACCTTC. Translation: CASSYSSTNYGYTF.